Below, one T cell receptor (beta chain) is given with its context. Its antigen is unidentified. The CDR3 sequence is 16 residues long. Germline CDR1 and CDR2: MNHEY and SMNVEV (reference sequence). V was pared by 0 bases and J by 0 bases, with 11 bases between. These data originate in a study of T cell responses to AZD1222 COVID-19 vaccine. General study results and limits: Vaccine-associated CD4 TCRs spanned spike, dominant at 160-218 and 743-854.

TCRdb's table, derived via immunoSEQ multiplex PCR, lists solely in-frame clones and lacks some. Among some 100,000 clones, around nine tenths were seen once, and the ten largest hold roughly 12%. The TCR was taken from an adult in good health. The starting material was peripheral blood, obtained on day 0 of AZD1222 vaccination. J is TRBJ2-5 and V is TRBV27; D not certain. The CDR3 sequence: CASSLSGWAYQETQYF. In nucleotides, the CDR3 is TGTGCCAGCAGTTTATCGGGTTGGGCGTACCAAGAGACCCAGTACTTC.